This TCR beta chain was obtained from a study of blood T cell repertoires in COVID-19. Original data processing: Reference gene primer amplification gave estimated nucleated cell counts. Sequencing was performed with immunoSEQ multiplex PCR; in TCRdb, only in-frame clones are kept and a portion is missing. V, J and clone size were drawn from that table, and D and trimming were deduced from the DNA. This table has about 74,000 clones, around 78% appearing once. The specimen sequenced was peripheral blood. The receptor's source is a human donor in a cohort sampled during active COVID-19.

The CDR3 region is CASSLGAGGKNEQYF. DNA for the CDR3: TGTGCCAGCAGCCTAGGGGCGGGAGGGAAAAACGAGCAGTACTTC. J is TRBJ2-7 and V is TRBV3-1 (or the pseudogene TRBV3-2), with 9 bases matching TRBD2. The CDR3 extends over 15 amino acids. Trimming at V came to 4 bases and at J to 5 bases, leaving 9 bases not matched to a gene. CDR1 and CDR2 (germline): LGHDT, YNNKEL (reference sequence).